These T cell receptor beta chains were read from a single sample in a study of CD8+ T cells in alopecia areata. Assay: immunoSEQ multiplex PCR; the TCRdb copy retains only in-frame clones and omits some. The table includes around 150,000 clones, roughly 65% detected once. The sequences come from CD4+ T cells sorted from blood, collected at week 4, from a patient treated with tofacitinib. These receptors came from a human donor with alopecia areata. Both conserved end residues are part of each CDR3. The D gene is left open where the match is weak. Where a row states a size, it is once, few, many or the class of an expanded clone; other rows omit it.

>TRBJ1-6|NA|TRBV7-8|NA
CASSLPGSPLHF
TGTGCCAGCAGCTTGCCAGGATCACCCCTCCACTTT
>TRBJ2-2|TRBD1|TRBV13|NA
CASSLRGRGTGELFF
TGTGCCAGCAGCTTAAGGGGGCGAGGCACCGGGGAGCTGTTTTTT
>TRBJ2-5|TRBD1|TRBV27|NA
CASRQGGETQYF
TGTGCCAGCCGACAGGGGGGCGAGACCCAGTACTTC
>TRBJ2-3|TRBD2|TRBV5-1|NA
CASSLGLATDTQYF
TGCGCCAGCAGTCTTGGACTAGCCACAGATACGCAGTATTTT
>TRBJ2-5|NA|TRBV29-1|NA
CSVREETQYF
TGCAGCGTCAGAGAAGAGACCCAGTACTTC
>TRBJ1-2|NA|TRBV27|NA
CASISVGAGETTEGYTF
TGTGCCAGCATTTCGGTCGGCGCAGGGGAAACCACCGAAGGCTACACCTTC
>TRBJ1-2|NA|TRBV20-1|NA
CSAREGMGYTF
TGCAGTGCTAGAGAAGGGATGGGCTACACCTTC
>TRBJ2-7|NA|TRBV7-2|NA
CASSLDRGSYEQYF
TGTGCCAGCAGCTTAGATCGAGGATCCTACGAGCAGTACTTC
>TRBJ1-2|NA|TRBV7-9|NA
CASSSLNYGYTF
TGTGCCAGCAGCTCACTTAACTATGGCTACACCTTC
>TRBJ2-7|NA|TRBV30|once
CAWSERGLEQYF
TGTGCCTGGAGTGAAAGGGGTCTCGAGCAGTACTTC
>TRBJ2-5|NA|TRBV11-2|NA
CASSQGEKETQYF
TGTGCCAGCAGTCAAGGAGAGAAAGAGACCCAGTACTTC
>TRBJ1-2|TRBD1|TRBV5-1|few
CASSRDRVDGYTF
TGCGCCAGCAGCAGGGACAGGGTGGATGGCTACACCTTC
>TRBJ1-6|NA|TRBV7-8|NA
CASSLDHNSPLHF
TGTGCCAGCAGCTTGGACCATAATTCACCCCTCCACTTT
>TRBJ2-5|NA|TRBV29-1|once
CSVVPGKETQYF
TGCAGCGTTGTCCCGGGGAAAGAGACCCAGTACTTC
>TRBJ2-1|TRBD1|TRBV7-2|NA
CASSLARTGGNEQFF
TGTGCCAGCAGCTTAGCAAGGACAGGGGGTAATGAGCAGTTCTTC
>TRBJ2-1|NA|TRBV27|NA
CASSLPGAYNEQFF
TGTGCCAGCAGTTTGCCAGGGGCCTACAATGAGCAGTTCTTC
>TRBJ2-5|TRBD2|TRBV7-9|NA
CASSPRLAGGGMGTQYF
TGTGCCAGCAGCCCCCGACTAGCGGGGGGGGGTATGGGGACCCAGTACTTC
>TRBJ2-7|NA|TRBV30|NA
CAWSGPFSYEQYF
TGTGCCTGGAGTGGGCCTTTCTCCTACGAGCAGTACTTC
>TRBJ2-5|NA|TRBV14|few
CASSQVETQYF
TGTGCCAGCAGCCAAGTGGAGACCCAGTACTTC
>TRBJ2-5|NA|TRBV30|NA
CAWSADQETQYF
TGTGCCTGGAGCGCGGACCAAGAGACCCAGTACTTC
>TRBJ2-3|NA|TRBV6-1|NA
CAATLQPPHDTQYF
TGTGCCGCCACACTTCAGCCTCCTCACGATACGCAGTATTTT
>TRBJ1-2|TRBD1|TRBV30|NA
CACPPGPGQGTNYGYTF
TGTGCCTGCCCACCCGGTCCGGGACAGGGGACTAACTATGGCTACACCTTC
>TRBJ1-5|NA|TRBV27|NA
CASSFLPPHRLNQPQHF
TGTGCCAGCAGTTTTCTACCCCCACATAGGCTCAATCAGCCCCAGCATTTT
>TRBJ2-7|NA|TRBV30|NA
CAWSVGRTTSYEQYF
TGTGCCTGGAGTGTGGGCAGGACAACCTCCTACGAGCAGTACTTC
>TRBJ2-1|TRBD2|TRBV5-4|NA
CASSLGTSGGPGFF
TGTGCCAGCAGCTTGGGGACTAGCGGGGGGCCGGGGTTCTTC
>TRBJ2-5|TRBD2|TRBV30|NA
CALGTSGGTRETQYF
TGTGCCTTAGGGACTAGCGGGGGAACAAGGGAGACCCAGTACTTC
>TRBJ1-2|TRBD1|TRBV5-6|NA
CASSPSGQGLYGYTF
TGTGCCAGCAGCCCATCCGGACAGGGACTCTATGGCTACACCTTC
>TRBJ2-7|NA|TRBV30|NA
CAWSGHSGYSYEQYF
TGTGCCTGGAGCGGACATAGCGGATACTCCTACGAGCAGTACTTC
>TRBJ2-7|TRBD1|TRBV29-1|NA
CSVARTGEYEQYF
TGCAGCGTTGCGAGGACAGGGGAATACGAGCAGTACTTC
>TRBJ1-3|TRBD1|TRBV29-1|few
CSVEGQGQGFGNTIYF
TGCAGCGTTGAAGGGCAAGGACAGGGATTTGGAAACACCATATATTTT
>TRBJ2-1|NA|TRBV30|NA
CAWTSYNEQFF
TGTGCCTGGACTTCCTACAATGAGCAGTTCTTC
>TRBJ2-7|NA|TRBV4-1|many
CASSQDPRAPSIYEQYF
TGCGCCAGCAGCCAAGATCCTAGGGCACCCTCAATCTACGAGCAGTACTTC
>TRBJ1-1|NA|TRBV5-1|NA
CASSLEGLWTEAFF
TGCGCCAGCAGCTTGGAGGGTCTGTGGACTGAAGCTTTCTTT
>TRBJ1-5|TRBD1|TRBV2|NA
CASSTGGLYSNQPQHF
TGTGCCAGCAGCACAGGGGGCCTTTATAGCAATCAGCCCCAGCATTTT
>TRBJ2-3|NA|TRBV5-1|few
CASSSTSTSTDTQYF
TGCGCCAGCAGCTCGACTAGTACGAGCACAGATACGCAGTATTTT
>TRBJ1-2|TRBD1|TRBV5-1|NA
CASSPGQGKVYTF
TGCGCCAGCAGTCCCGGACAGGGAAAAGTGTACACCTTC
>TRBJ2-5|NA|TRBV18|NA
CASSPTTETQYF
TGTGCCAGCTCCCCTACTACAGAGACCCAGTACTTC
>TRBJ2-1|NA|TRBV29-1|NA
CSVEFVDPSSYNEQFF
TGCAGCGTTGAGTTCGTGGATCCGTCATCCTACAATGAGCAGTTCTTC
>TRBJ2-1|NA|TRBV25-1|NA
CASSEQQYNEQFF
TGTGCCAGCAGTGAGCAACAATACAATGAGCAGTTCTTC
>TRBJ1-4|NA|TRBV29-1|NA
CSVGGELNEKLFF
TGCAGCGTTGGGGGCGAACTTAATGAAAAACTGTTTTTT